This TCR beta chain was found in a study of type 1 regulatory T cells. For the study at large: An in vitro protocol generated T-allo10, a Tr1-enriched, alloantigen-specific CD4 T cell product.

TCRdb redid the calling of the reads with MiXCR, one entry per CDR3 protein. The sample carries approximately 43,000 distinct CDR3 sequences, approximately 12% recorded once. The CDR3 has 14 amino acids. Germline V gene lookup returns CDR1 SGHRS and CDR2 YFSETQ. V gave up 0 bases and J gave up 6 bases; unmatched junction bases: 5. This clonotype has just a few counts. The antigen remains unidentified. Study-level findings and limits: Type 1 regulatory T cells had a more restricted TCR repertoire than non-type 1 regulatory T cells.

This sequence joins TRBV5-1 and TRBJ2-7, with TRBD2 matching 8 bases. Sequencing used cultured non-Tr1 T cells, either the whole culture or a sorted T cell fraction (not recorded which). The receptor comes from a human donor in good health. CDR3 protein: CASSLEPGGSEQYF. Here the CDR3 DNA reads TGCGCCAGCAGCTTGGAACCGGGAGGGAGCGAGCAGTACTTC.